These T cell receptor beta chains were read from a single sample in a study of graft-versus-host responses after intestinal transplantation. Measured with immunoSEQ multiplex PCR; TCRdb has only the in-frame clones, and not every one. The data contain around 89,000 clones, 92% of them seen just once; the ten biggest clones take up around 0.36%. Antigens for these TCRs are unknown. The sample consisted of unstimulated CD8+ T cells sorted from spleen or lymph node cells, taken before transplant. These receptors all come from a human donor who was the organ donor for an intestinal transplant. CDR3s include the opening cysteine and the closing phenylalanine or tryptophan. Each record gives: V gene, D gene, CDR3 length, CDR3 protein. The D gene is left open where the match is weak.

v_call: TRBV7-9; d_call: TRBD1; cdr3_length: 15; cdr3_aa: CASSPWTGVGYGYTF
v_call: TRBV27; d_call: TRBD2; cdr3_length: 15; cdr3_aa: CASSDAAGAYNEQFF
v_call: TRBV19; d_call: NA; cdr3_length: 14; cdr3_aa: CASSITGGGNTIYF
v_call: TRBV7-7; d_call: TRBD1; cdr3_length: 13; cdr3_aa: CASSPGQGYEQYF
v_call: TRBV25-1; d_call: TRBD1; cdr3_length: 14; cdr3_aa: CASSGDSYNSPLHF
v_call: TRBV9; d_call: TRBD1; cdr3_length: 15; cdr3_aa: CASSLGTGLTYEQYF
v_call: TRBV7-9; d_call: NA; cdr3_length: 15; cdr3_aa: CASSSVAGVVYGYTF
v_call: TRBV2; d_call: NA; cdr3_length: 16; cdr3_aa: CASSERAGAPTDTQYF
v_call: TRBV7-8; d_call: TRBD2; cdr3_length: 18; cdr3_aa: CASSLASGLAGGRETQYF
v_call: TRBV4-1; d_call: TRBD1; cdr3_length: 16; cdr3_aa: CASSQARKGANGELFF
v_call: TRBV19; d_call: NA; cdr3_length: 16; cdr3_aa: CASSMVGGYSNQPQHF
v_call: TRBV4-3; d_call: NA; cdr3_length: 15; cdr3_aa: CASSQDPGYNSPLHF
v_call: TRBV30; d_call: TRBD2; cdr3_length: 18; cdr3_aa: CAWSDRTSGGLSTDTQYF
v_call: TRBV5-6; d_call: NA; cdr3_length: 14; cdr3_aa: CASSLRGYTDTQYF
v_call: TRBV4-1; d_call: TRBD2; cdr3_length: 15; cdr3_aa: CASSQPTSGVNEQFF
v_call: TRBV6-5; d_call: NA; cdr3_length: 16; cdr3_aa: CASSFNGGVLRYEQYF
v_call: TRBV9; d_call: TRBD2; cdr3_length: 16; cdr3_aa: CASSAPGGGYTDTQYF
v_call: TRBV7-2; d_call: NA; cdr3_length: 13; cdr3_aa: CASSLSLNTEAFF
v_call: TRBV10-2; d_call: NA; cdr3_length: 13; cdr3_aa: CASSELGLNEQFF
v_call: TRBV6-5; d_call: NA; cdr3_length: 14; cdr3_aa: CASSYSTGNTEAFF
v_call: TRBV5-6; d_call: NA; cdr3_length: 13; cdr3_aa: CASSLTVSYEQYF
v_call: TRBV16; d_call: TRBD1; cdr3_length: 16; cdr3_aa: CASSQRGTGANQPQHF
v_call: TRBV19; d_call: NA; cdr3_length: 13; cdr3_aa: CATQVQGGGTQYF
v_call: TRBV9; d_call: TRBD2; cdr3_length: 18; cdr3_aa: CASSHSGRGGFSTDTQYF
v_call: TRBV2; d_call: NA; cdr3_length: 13; cdr3_aa: CANLRGPGNTIYF
v_call: TRBV2; d_call: TRBD2; cdr3_length: 16; cdr3_aa: CASSDGLAGTEETQYF
v_call: TRBV19; d_call: TRBD1; cdr3_length: 14; cdr3_aa: CASSPPGQSPGYTF
v_call: TRBV6-1; d_call: TRBD2; cdr3_length: 16; cdr3_aa: CASSAGRLAGSYEQYF
v_call: TRBV9; d_call: TRBD1; cdr3_length: 14; cdr3_aa: CASSSGTGGSEAFF
v_call: TRBV5-6; d_call: TRBD2; cdr3_length: 14; cdr3_aa: CASSFAGVSYEQYF
v_call: TRBV4-1; d_call: NA; cdr3_length: 17; cdr3_aa: CASSHSPPTGLSDGYTF
v_call: TRBV5-4; d_call: NA; cdr3_length: 12; cdr3_aa: CASSSTGDIQYF
v_call: TRBV7-9; d_call: NA; cdr3_length: 11; cdr3_aa: CASSPVNEQYF
v_call: TRBV14; d_call: NA; cdr3_length: 13; cdr3_aa: CASSQGIHETQYF
v_call: TRBV9; d_call: NA; cdr3_length: 15; cdr3_aa: CASSVSGPSYNEQFF
v_call: TRBV4-1; d_call: NA; cdr3_length: 15; cdr3_aa: CASSQGNDKFYEQYF
v_call: TRBV5-6; d_call: NA; cdr3_length: 15; cdr3_aa: CASSWGTGVGSPLHF
v_call: TRBV4-3; d_call: NA; cdr3_length: 15; cdr3_aa: CASSQDTGLSYEQYF
v_call: TRBV2; d_call: NA; cdr3_length: 15; cdr3_aa: CASSGAAQGYNEQFF
v_call: TRBV10-1; d_call: TRBD2; cdr3_length: 14; cdr3_aa: CASRASGGVETQYF
v_call: TRBV4-3; d_call: TRBD2; cdr3_length: 16; cdr3_aa: CASSPLGGAGQDTQYF
v_call: TRBV7-2; d_call: NA; cdr3_length: 14; cdr3_aa: CASSLVGGSYEQYF
v_call: TRBV4-1; d_call: NA; cdr3_length: 14; cdr3_aa: CASSHTGPNTEAFF
v_call: TRBV27; d_call: TRBD1; cdr3_length: 14; cdr3_aa: CASSPYRGNTEAFF
v_call: TRBV27; d_call: NA; cdr3_length: 14; cdr3_aa: CASSSSGYGYEQYF
v_call: TRBV7-2; d_call: NA; cdr3_length: 17; cdr3_aa: CASSAHPSTGIAYEQYF
v_call: TRBV9; d_call: TRBD1; cdr3_length: 14; cdr3_aa: CASSVAGQGNEQFF
v_call: TRBV4-3; d_call: NA; cdr3_length: 14; cdr3_aa: CASSQGLGGNTIYF
v_call: TRBV5-1; d_call: NA; cdr3_length: 17; cdr3_aa: CASSLGDNGDYNEKLFF
v_call: TRBV5-1; d_call: NA; cdr3_length: 16; cdr3_aa: CASSLAEGGSSYEQYF
v_call: TRBV27; d_call: TRBD1; cdr3_length: 14; cdr3_aa: CASSLKETGWGYTF
v_call: TRBV9; d_call: NA; cdr3_length: 13; cdr3_aa: CASSVAGATEAFF
v_call: TRBV9; d_call: TRBD2; cdr3_length: 14; cdr3_aa: CASGPGLAGREQYF
v_call: TRBV2; d_call: TRBD1; cdr3_length: 13; cdr3_aa: CATMTGGAWGYTF
v_call: TRBV28; d_call: TRBD1; cdr3_length: 12; cdr3_aa: CASTLDRHGYTF
v_call: TRBV4-3; d_call: TRBD2; cdr3_length: 16; cdr3_aa: CASSQVRVAGHYEQYF
v_call: TRBV4-1; d_call: NA; cdr3_length: 16; cdr3_aa: CASSQVTGRGQETQYF
v_call: TRBV2; d_call: NA; cdr3_length: 14; cdr3_aa: CASEQGQYQETQYF
v_call: TRBV7-9; d_call: NA; cdr3_length: 12; cdr3_aa: CASTSDNSPLHF